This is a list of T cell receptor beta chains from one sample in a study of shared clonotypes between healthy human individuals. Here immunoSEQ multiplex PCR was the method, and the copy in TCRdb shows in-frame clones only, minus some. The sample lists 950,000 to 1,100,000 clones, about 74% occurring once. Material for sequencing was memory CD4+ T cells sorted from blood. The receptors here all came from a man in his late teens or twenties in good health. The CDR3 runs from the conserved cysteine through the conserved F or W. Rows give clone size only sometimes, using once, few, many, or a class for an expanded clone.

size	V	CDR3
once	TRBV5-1	CASSGNRGNYGYTF
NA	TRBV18	CASSPSPGEGTGSETQYF
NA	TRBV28	CASSLLGGARTGELFF
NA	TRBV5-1	CASSFGPTTDTQYF
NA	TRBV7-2	CASSPGQGGYTF
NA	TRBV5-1	CASSSRRDSPYEQYF
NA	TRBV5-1	CASSSQGTSGSGQETQYF
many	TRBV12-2	CASRLVGRWTSGANVLTF
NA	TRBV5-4	CASSLRVGEQYF
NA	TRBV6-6	CASSYDGTGFHEQYF
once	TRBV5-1	CASSLGYGMAGGDEQYF
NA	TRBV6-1	CASTTTRETQYF
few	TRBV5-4	CASSPDRDTEAFF
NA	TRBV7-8	CASSLDVDYGYTF
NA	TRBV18	CASSPPRTGYSGNTIYF
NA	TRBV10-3	CAISVGRDETQYF
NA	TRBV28	CASSPWDASGNTIYF
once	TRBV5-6	CASSQLGETNEKLFF
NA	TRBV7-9	CASSLGLAGAPTFQETQYF
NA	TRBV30	CAWSGTRGLAFF
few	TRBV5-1	CASSLDSLRGTEAFF
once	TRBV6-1	CASRPRTTNTEAFF
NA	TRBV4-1	CASSQDEAGGYGDTQYF
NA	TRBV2	CASSGPRNYGYTF
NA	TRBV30	CAWRVGQNTEAFF
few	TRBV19	CASSTRTEAFF
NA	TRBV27	CASGPVRYEQYF
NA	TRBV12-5	CASGSRGEQFF
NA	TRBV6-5	CASSRDFRGTEAFF
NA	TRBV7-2	CASSSLGSPGPYEQYF
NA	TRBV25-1	CASSGAGSLVGYF
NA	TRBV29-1	CSVEAPAGKTSPLHF
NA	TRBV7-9	CASGNPGDTQYF
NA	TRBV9	CASSVNGGNTGELFF
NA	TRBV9	CASSVRGLGTGSGNTIYF
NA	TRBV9	CASSNVAGGLLADTQYF
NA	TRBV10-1	CASSVRDTQYF
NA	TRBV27	CASSPKRDGGGTDTQYF
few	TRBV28	CATNRGEWENNEQFF
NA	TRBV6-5	CASRTGSYGYGYTF
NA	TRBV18	CASLGPTQNTEAFF
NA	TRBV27	CASSFGSSNQPQHF
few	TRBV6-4	CASPGPLRDGELFF
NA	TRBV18	CASSPPTGGIADTQYF
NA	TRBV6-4	CASTNQGLSTDTQYF
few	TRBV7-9	CASSLAVGAGTEAFF
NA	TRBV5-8	CASNPGTFNTGELFF
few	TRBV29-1	CSVEVGGSGNQPQHF
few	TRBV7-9	CASSLYLVIGGKNEQYF
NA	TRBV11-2	CASSLGSNTEAFF
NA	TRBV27	CASSRQGVGGGNTIYF
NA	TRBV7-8	CASSWGQIKYNEQFF
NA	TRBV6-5	CASSYSYQGRRAFF
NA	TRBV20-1	CSASETTEAFF